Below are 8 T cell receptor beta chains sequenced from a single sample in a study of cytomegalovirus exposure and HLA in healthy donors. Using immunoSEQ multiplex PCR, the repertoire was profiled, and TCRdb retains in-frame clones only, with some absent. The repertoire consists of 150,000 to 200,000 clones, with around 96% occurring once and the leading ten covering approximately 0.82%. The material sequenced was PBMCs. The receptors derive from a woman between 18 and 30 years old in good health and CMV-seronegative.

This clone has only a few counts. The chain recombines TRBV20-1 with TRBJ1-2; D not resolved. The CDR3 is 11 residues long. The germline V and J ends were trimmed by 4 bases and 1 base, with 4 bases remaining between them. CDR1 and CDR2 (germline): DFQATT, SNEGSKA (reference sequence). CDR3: CSANSNYGYTF. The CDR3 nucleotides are TGCAGTGCTAACAGTAACTATGGCTACACCTTC.

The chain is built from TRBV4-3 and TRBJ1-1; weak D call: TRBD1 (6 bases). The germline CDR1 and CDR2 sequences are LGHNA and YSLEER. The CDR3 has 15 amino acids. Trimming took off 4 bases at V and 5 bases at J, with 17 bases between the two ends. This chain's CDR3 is CASSPGQLVGTEAFF. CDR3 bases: TGCGCCAGCAGCCCGGGACAACTGGTAGGTACTGAAGCTTTCTTT.

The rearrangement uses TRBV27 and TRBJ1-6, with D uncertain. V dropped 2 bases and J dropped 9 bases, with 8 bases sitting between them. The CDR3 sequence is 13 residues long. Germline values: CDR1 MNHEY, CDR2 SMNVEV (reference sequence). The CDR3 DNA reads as TGTGCCAGCAGTTTAAGGGAGGGTTCACCCCTCCACTTT. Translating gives CASSLREGSPLHF.

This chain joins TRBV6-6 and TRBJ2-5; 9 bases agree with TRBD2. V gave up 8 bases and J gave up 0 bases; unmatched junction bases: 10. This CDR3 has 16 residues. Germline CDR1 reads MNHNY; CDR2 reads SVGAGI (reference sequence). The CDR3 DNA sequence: TGTGCCAGCCAGTCGAAGGTAGCGGGAGACCAAGAGACCCAGTACTTC. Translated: CASQSKVAGDQETQYF.

The CDR3 nucleotides read TGTGCCAGCAGCCATCTAACGGACAGGGCATGGAATGGCTACACCTTC. Protein product: CASSHLTDRAWNGYTF. The chain couples TRBV14 to TRBJ1-2; 8 bases align to TRBD1. The V gene's germline CDR1 is SGHDN and CDR2 FVKESK. This CDR3 contains 16 residues. The junction had 12 bases not matched to a gene; V was cut back by 3 bases and J by 6 bases.

CDR3 coding DNA: TGTGCCAGCAGCTTGGTTGAGGGAGGATGGGAAGCTTTCTTT. It encodes CASSLVEGGWEAFF. The chain joins TRBV5-6 to TRBJ1-1, with D unresolved. The ends were cut back, 0 bases at V and 8 bases at J, with 14 bases in the middle. Germline V gives CDR1 SGHDT, CDR2 YYEEEE. The CDR3 is 14 amino acids.

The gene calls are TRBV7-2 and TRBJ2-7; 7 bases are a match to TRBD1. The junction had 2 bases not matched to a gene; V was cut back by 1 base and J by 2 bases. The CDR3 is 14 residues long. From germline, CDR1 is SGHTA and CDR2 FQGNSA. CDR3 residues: CASSLGQGAYEQYF. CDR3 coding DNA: TGTGCCAGCAGCTTAGGGCAGGGGGCCTACGAGCAGTACTTC.

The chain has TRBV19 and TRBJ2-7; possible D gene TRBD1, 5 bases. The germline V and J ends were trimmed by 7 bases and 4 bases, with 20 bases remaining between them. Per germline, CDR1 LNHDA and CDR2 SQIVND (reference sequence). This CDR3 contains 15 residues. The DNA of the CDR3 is TGTGCCAGTATGGAAACAGGATCTCTGAGTTACGAGCAGTACTTC. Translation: CASMETGSLSYEQYF. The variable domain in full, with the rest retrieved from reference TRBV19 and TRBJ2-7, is DGGITQSPKYLFRKEGQNVTLSCEQNLNHDAMYWYRQDPGQGLRLIYYSQIVNDFQKGDIAEGYSVSREKKESFPLTVTSAQKNPTAFYLCASMETGSLSYEQYFGPGTRLTVT.